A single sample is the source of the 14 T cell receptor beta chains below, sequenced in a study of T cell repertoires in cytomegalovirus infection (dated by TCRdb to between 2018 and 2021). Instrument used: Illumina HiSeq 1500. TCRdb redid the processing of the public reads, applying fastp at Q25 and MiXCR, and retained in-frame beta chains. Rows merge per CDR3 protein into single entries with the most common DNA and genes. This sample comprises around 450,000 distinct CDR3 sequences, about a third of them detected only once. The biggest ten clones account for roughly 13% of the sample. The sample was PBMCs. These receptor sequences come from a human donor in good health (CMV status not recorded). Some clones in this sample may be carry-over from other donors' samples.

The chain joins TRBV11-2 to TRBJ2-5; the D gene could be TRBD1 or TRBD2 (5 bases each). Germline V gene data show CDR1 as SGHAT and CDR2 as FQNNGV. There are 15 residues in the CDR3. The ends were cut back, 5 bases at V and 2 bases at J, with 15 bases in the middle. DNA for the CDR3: TGTGCCAGCAGCCCACCCGTGGGGGTTCAAGAGACCCAGTACTTC. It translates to CASSPPVGVQETQYF. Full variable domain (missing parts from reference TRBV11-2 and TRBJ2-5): EAGVAQSPRYKIIEKRQSVAFWCNPISGHATLYWYQQILGQGPKLLIQFQNNGVVDDSQLPKDRFSAERLKGVDSTLKIQPAKLEDSAVYLCASSPPVGVQETQYFGPGTRLLVL.

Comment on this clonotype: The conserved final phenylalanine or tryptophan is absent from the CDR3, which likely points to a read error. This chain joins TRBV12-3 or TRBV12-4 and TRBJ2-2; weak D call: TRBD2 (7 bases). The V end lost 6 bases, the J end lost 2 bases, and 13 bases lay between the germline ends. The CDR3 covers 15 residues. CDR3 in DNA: TGTGCCAGCAGGTCGGGGGGCGGTAACACCGGGGAGCTGTTTTTA. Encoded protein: CASRSGGGNTGELFL.

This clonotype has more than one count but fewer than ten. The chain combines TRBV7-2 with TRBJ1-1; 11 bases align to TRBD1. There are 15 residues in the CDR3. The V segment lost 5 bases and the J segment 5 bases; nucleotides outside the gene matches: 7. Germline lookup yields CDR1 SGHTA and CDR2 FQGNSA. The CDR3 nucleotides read TGTGCCAGCAGCAAGGACAGGGGGCAAGGGACTGAAGCTTTCTTT. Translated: CASSKDRGQGTEAFF.

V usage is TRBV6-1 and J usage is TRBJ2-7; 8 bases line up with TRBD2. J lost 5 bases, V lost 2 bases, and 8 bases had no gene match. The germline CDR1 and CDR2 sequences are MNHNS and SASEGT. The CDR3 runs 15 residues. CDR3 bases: TGTGCCAGCAGTGAATCGGGGGGGAGCGCCGACGAGCAGTACTTC. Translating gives CASSESGGSADEQYF.

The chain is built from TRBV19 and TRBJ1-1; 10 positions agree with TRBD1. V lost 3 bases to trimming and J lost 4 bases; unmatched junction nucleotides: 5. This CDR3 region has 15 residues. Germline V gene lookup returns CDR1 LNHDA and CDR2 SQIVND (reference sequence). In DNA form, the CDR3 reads TGTGCCAGTAGTATTATGGGACAGGGGTTCACTGAAGCTTTCTTT. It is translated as CASSIMGQGFTEAFF.

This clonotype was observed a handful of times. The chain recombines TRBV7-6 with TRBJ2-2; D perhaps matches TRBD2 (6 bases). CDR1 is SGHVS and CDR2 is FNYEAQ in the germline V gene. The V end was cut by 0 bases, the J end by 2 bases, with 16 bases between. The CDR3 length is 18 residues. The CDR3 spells CASSLAVYGRGNTGELFF. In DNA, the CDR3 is TGTGCCAGCAGCTTAGCCGTATATGGGCGGGGAAACACCGGGGAGCTGTTTTTT.

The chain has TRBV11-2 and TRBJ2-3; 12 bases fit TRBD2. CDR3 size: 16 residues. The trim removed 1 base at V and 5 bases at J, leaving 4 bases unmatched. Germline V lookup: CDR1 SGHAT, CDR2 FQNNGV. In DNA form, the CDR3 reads TGTGCCAGCAGCTTAGGGTCTAGCGGGGGGGGAGATACGCAGTATTTT. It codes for CASSLGSSGGGDTQYF. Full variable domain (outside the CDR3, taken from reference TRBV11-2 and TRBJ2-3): EAGVAQSPRYKIIEKRQSVAFWCNPISGHATLYWYQQILGQGPKLLIQFQNNGVVDDSQLPKDRFSAERLKGVDSTLKIQPAKLEDSAVYLCASSLGSSGGGDTQYFGPGTRLTVL.

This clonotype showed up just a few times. The CDR3 DNA follows: TGTGCCAGCAGCTCCCCGGTTAAGCGCACAGATACGCAGTATTTT. It encodes CASSSPVKRTDTQYF. The chain joins TRBV5-4 to TRBJ2-3; D unresolved. CDR3 size: 15 residues. From germline, CDR1 is SGHNT and CDR2 YYREEE (reference sequence). Deletions cut 3 bases from V and 1 base from J, with 12 bases between.

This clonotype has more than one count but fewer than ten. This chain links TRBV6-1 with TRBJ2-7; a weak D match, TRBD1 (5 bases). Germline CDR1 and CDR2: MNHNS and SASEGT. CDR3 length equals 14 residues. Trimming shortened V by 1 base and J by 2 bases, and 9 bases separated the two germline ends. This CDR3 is CASSEGGWTYEQYF. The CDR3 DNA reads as TGTGCCAGCAGTGAAGGGGGCTGGACCTACGAGCAGTACTTC.

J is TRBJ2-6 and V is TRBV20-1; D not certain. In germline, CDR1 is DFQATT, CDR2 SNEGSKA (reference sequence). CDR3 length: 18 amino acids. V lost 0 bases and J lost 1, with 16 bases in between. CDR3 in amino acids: CSAREMGARLSGANVLTF. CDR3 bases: TGCAGTGCTAGAGAAATGGGTGCTCGGCTATCTGGGGCCAACGTCCTGACTTTC.

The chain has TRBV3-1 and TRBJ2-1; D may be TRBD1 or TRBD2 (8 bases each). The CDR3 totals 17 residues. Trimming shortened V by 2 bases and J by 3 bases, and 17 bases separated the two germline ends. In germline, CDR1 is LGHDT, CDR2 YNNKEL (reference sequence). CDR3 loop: CASSQFLAGTGYNEQFF. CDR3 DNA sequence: TGTGCCAGCAGCCAATTTTTAGCGGGGACAGGCTACAATGAGCAGTTCTTC.

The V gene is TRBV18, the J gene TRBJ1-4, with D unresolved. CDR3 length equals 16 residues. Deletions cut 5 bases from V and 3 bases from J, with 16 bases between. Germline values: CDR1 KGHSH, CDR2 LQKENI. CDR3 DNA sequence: TGTGCCAGCTCAACTACCTATCCAGGATCTAATGAAAAACTGTTTTTT. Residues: CASSTTYPGSNEKLFF.

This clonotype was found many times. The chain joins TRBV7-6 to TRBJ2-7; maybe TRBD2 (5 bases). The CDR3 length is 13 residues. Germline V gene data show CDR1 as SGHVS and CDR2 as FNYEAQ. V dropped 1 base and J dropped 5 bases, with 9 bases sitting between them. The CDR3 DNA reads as TGTGCCAGCAGCTTAGGTACTAGGGACGAGCAGTACTTC. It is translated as CASSLGTRDEQYF.

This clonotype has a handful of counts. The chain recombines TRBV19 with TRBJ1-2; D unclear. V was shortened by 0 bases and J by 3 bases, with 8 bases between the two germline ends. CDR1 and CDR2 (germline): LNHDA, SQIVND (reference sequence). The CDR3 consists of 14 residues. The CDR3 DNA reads TGTGCCAGTAGTATAGACACCAGATACTATGGCTACACCTTC. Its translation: CASSIDTRYYGYTF.